The clone carrying this TCR beta chain occurred once. Antigen unknown. A read error may account for a junction end that differs from germline. Noted time point: before natalizumab initiation. All PML patients were female, and all patients had earlier interferon beta. Clones were read by immunoSEQ multiplex PCR, and TCRdb kept only the in-frame ones, dropping some. The table shows tens of thousands of clones, with approximately 89% occurring only once. This record comes from a study of multiple sclerosis patients with progressive multifocal leukoencephalopathy. Study as a whole: Controls were natalizumab-treated multiple sclerosis patients who did not develop PML, sampled longitudinally.

Germline-derived CDR1 and CDR2 are MNHNY and SVGAGI (reference sequence). The CDR3 contains 14 residues. Study-level findings and limits: It is unclear whether the findings reflect JC virus infection or general immunocompromise. In most PML patients, TRB repertoires appeared less diverse by entropy.

V gene TRBV6-6 combines with J gene TRBJ2-7, with TRBD1 as a possible D gene (5 bases). This TCR was sampled from a human donor with multiple sclerosis. What was sequenced was PBMCs. CDR3 coding DNA: TGTGCCAGCAGTCACTCAACAGGCTCCTACGAGCAGTACTTC. This encodes CASSHSTGSYEQYF.